This T cell receptor beta chain originates from a study of T cells in Graves' hyperthyroidism and ophthalmopathy. This clonotype was seen just once. This CDR3 is missing its conserved last phenylalanine or tryptophan, likely due to a read error. Amplification of TCR beta CDR3 regions used RNA as the template. The HTBI set primed first-round TCR CDR3 RT-PCR. One entry per CDR3 protein results from TCRdb running MiXCR on the multiplex PCR reads. The data hold about 610,000 distinct CDR3 sequences, with about half observed a single time. The V gene's germline CDR1 is ENHRY and CDR2 SYGVKD. The CDR3 is 18 amino acids. Exclusion of patients followed from uncontrolled infection, other autoimmune disease, pregnancy or lactation.

Sequenced material: peripheral blood or thyroid tissue (not recorded which). This rearrangement joins TRBV10-3 to TRBJ2-7; 8 bases are shared with TRBD2. This TCR was recovered from a woman under 30 with Graves' hyperthyroidism. The CDR3 coding sequence is TGTGCCACCAGTGACCACACCGGCGCGGGAGGCGGCTACAATGAGCAGTACCTC. This translates into CATSDHTGAGGGYNEQYL.